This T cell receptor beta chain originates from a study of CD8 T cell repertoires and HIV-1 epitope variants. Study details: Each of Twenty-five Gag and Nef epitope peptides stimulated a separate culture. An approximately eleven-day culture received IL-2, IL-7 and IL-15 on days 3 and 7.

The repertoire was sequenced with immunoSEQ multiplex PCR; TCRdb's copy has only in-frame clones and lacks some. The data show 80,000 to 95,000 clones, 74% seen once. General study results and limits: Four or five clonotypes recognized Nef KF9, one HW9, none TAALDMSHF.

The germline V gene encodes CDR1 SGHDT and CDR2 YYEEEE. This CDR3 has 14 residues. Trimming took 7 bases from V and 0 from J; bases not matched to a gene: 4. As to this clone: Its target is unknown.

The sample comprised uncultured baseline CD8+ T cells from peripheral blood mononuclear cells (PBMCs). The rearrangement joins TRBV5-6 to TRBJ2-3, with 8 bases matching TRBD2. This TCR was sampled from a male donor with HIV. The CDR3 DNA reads TGTGCCAGCTCGGGAGGGAGAAGCACAGATACGCAGTATTTT. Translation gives CASSGGRSTDTQYF.